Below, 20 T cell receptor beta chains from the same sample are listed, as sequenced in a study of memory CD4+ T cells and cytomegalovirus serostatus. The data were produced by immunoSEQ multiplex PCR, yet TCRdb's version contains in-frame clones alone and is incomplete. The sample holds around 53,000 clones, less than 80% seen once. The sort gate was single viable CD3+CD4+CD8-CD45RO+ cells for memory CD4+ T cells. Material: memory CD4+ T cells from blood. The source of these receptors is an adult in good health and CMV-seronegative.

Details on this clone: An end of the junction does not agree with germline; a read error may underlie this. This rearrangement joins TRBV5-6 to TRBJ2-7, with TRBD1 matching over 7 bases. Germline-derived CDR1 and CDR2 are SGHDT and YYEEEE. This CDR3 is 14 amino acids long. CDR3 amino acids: CASSLVGQTYKQYF. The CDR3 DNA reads TGTGCCAGCAGCTTGGTGGGACAGACCTACAAGCAGTACTTC.

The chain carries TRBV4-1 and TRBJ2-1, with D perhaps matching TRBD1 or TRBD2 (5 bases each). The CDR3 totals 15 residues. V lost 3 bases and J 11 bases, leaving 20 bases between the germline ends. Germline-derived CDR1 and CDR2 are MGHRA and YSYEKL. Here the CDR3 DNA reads TGCGCCAGCAGCCAGAGCCGGGACCGCTCAAACAAGCAGTTCTTC. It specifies CASSQSRDRSNKQFF.

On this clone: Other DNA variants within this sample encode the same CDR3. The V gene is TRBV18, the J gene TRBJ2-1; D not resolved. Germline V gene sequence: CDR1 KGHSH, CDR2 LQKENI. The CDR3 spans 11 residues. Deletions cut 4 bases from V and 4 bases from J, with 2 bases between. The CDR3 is CASSLYNEQFF. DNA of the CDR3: TGTGCCAGCTCACTATACAATGAGCAGTTCTTC. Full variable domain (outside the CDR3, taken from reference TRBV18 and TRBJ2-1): NAGVMQNPRHLVRRRGQEARLRCSPMKGHSHVYWYRQLPEEGLKFMVYLQKENIIDESGMPKERFSAEFPKEGPSILRIQQVVRGDSAAYFCASSLYNEQFFGPGTRLTVL.

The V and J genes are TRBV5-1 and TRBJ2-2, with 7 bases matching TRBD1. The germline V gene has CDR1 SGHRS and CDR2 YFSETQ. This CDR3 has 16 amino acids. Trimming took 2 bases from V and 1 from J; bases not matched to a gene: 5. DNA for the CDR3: TGCGCCAGCAGCTTCCCAGGGGGAGTGAACACCGGGGAGCTGTTTTTT. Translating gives CASSFPGGVNTGELFF.

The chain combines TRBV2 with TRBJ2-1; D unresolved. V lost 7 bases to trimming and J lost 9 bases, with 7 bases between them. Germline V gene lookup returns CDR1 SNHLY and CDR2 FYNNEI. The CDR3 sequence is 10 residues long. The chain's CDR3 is CASKMVEQFF. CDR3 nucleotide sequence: TGTGCCAGCAAGATGGTTGAGCAGTTCTTC.

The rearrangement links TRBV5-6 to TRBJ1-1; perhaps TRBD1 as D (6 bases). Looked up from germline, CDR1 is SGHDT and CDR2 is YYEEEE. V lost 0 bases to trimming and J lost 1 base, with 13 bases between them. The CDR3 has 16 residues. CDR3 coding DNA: TGTGCCAGCAGCTTGGCCGGGGGGGCCCGGAACACTGAAGCTTTCTTT. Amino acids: CASSLAGGARNTEAFF.

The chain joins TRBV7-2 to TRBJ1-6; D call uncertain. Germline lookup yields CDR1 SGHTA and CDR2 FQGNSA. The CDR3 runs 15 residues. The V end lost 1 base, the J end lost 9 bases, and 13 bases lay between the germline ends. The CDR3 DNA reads TGTGCCAGCAGCTTAGTTGGGAGGTCTGCTTCACCCCTCCACTTT. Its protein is CASSLVGRSASPLHF.

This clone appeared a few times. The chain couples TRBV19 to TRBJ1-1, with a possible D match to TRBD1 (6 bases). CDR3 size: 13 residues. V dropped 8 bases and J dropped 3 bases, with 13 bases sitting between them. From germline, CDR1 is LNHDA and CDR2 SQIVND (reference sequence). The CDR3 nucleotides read TGTGCCAGTGCCAATAAGGGGGACACTGAAGCTTTCTTT. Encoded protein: CASANKGDTEAFF. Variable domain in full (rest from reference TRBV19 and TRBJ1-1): DGGITQSPKYLFRKEGQNVTLSCEQNLNHDAMYWYRQDPGQGLRLIYYSQIVNDFQKGDIAEGYSVSREKKESFPLTVTSAQKNPTAFYLCASANKGDTEAFFGQGTRLTVV.

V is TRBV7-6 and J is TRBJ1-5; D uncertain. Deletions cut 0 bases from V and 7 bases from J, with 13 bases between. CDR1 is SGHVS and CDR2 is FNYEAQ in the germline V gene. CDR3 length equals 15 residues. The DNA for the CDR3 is TGTGCCAGCAGCTTAGCGGGTGAAAGCCGACAGCCCCAGCATTTT. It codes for CASSLAGESRQPQHF.

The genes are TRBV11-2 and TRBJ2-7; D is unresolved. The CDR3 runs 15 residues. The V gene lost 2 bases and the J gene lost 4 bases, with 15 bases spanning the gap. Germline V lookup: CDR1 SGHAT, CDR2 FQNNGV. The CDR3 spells CASSLYVNREYEQYF. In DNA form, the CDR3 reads TGTGCCAGCAGCTTATATGTGAACCGAGAATACGAGCAGTACTTC.

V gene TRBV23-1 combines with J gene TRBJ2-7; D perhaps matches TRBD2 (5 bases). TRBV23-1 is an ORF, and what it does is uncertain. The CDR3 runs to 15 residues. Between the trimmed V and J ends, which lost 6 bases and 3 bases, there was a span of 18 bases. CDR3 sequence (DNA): TGCGCCAGCAGCCCACCCCCGGGGTATTACTACGAGCAGTACTTC. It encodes CASSPPPGYYYEQYF.

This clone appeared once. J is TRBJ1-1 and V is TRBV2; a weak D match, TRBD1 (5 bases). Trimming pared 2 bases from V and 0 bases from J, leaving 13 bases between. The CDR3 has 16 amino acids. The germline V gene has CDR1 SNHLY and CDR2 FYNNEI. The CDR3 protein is CASSERGHELNTEAFF. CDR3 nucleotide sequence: TGTGCCAGCAGTGAAAGGGGTCACGAGTTGAACACTGAAGCTTTCTTT. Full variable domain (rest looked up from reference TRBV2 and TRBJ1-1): EPEVTQTPSHQVTQMGQEVILRCVPISNHLYFYWYRQILGQKVEFLVSFYNNEISEKSEIFDDQFSVERPDGSNFTLKIRSTKLEDSAMYFCASSERGHELNTEAFFGQGTRLTVV.

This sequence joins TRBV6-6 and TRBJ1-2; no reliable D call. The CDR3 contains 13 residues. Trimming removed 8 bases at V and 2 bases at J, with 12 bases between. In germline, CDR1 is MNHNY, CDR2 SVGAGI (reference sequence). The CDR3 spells CASSRGDNYGYTF. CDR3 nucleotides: TGTGCCAGCTCCCGAGGCGACAACTATGGCTACACCTTC.

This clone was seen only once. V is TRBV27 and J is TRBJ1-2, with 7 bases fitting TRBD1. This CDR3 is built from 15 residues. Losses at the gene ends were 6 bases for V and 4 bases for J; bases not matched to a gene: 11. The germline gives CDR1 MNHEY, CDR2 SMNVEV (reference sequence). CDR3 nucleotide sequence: TGTGCCAGCAGGAGTTCGGGACAGCCCTTCTATGGCTACACCTTC. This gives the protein CASRSSGQPFYGYTF.

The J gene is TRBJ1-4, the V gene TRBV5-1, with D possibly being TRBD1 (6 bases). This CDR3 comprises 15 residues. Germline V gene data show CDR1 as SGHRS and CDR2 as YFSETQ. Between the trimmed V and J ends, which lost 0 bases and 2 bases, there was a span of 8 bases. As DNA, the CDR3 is TGCGCCAGCAGCTTGGAGGGGGGGACTAATGAAAAACTGTTTTTT. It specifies CASSLEGGTNEKLFF.

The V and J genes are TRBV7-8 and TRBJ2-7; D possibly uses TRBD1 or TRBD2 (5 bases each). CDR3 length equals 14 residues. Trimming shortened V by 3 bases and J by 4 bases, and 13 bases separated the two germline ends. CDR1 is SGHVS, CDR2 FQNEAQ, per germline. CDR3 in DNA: TGTGCCAGCAGCTTTAGGGCCGGGGCGTACGAGCAGTACTTC. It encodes CASSFRAGAYEQYF.

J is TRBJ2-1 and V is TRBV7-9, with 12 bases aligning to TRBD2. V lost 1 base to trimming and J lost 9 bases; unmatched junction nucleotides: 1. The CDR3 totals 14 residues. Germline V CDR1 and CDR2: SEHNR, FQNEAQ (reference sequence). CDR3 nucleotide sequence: TGTGCCAGCAGCTTAGGGACTAGCGGGGTTGAGCAGTTCTTC. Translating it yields CASSLGTSGVEQFF. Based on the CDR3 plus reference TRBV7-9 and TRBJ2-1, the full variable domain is DTGVSQNPRHKITKRGQNVTFRCDPISEHNRLYWYRQTLGQGPEFLTYFQNEAQLEKSRLLSDRFSAERPKGSFSTLEIQRTEQGDSAMYLCASSLGTSGVEQFFGPGTRLTVL.

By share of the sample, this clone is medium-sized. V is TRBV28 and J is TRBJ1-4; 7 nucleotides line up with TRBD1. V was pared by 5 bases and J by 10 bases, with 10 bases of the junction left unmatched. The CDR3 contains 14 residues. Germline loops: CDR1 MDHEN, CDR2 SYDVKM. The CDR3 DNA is TGTGCCAGCAGTCCACCCCACAGGGGTGGAAAACTGTTTTTT. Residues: CASSPPHRGGKLFF.

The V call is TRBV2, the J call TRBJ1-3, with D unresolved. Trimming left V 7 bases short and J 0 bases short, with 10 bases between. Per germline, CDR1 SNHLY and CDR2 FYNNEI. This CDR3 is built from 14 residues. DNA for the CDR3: TGTGCCAGCAAGGGCAGCAACTCTGGAAACACCATATATTTT. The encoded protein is CASKGSNSGNTIYF.

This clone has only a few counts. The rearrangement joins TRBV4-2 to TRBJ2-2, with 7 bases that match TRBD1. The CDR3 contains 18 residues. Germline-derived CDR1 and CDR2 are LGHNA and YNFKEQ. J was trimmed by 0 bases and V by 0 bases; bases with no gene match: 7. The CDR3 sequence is CASSQEAGGQTNTGELFF. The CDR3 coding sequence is TGTGCCAGCAGCCAAGAGGCTGGGGGACAGACGAACACCGGGGAGCTGTTTTTT.